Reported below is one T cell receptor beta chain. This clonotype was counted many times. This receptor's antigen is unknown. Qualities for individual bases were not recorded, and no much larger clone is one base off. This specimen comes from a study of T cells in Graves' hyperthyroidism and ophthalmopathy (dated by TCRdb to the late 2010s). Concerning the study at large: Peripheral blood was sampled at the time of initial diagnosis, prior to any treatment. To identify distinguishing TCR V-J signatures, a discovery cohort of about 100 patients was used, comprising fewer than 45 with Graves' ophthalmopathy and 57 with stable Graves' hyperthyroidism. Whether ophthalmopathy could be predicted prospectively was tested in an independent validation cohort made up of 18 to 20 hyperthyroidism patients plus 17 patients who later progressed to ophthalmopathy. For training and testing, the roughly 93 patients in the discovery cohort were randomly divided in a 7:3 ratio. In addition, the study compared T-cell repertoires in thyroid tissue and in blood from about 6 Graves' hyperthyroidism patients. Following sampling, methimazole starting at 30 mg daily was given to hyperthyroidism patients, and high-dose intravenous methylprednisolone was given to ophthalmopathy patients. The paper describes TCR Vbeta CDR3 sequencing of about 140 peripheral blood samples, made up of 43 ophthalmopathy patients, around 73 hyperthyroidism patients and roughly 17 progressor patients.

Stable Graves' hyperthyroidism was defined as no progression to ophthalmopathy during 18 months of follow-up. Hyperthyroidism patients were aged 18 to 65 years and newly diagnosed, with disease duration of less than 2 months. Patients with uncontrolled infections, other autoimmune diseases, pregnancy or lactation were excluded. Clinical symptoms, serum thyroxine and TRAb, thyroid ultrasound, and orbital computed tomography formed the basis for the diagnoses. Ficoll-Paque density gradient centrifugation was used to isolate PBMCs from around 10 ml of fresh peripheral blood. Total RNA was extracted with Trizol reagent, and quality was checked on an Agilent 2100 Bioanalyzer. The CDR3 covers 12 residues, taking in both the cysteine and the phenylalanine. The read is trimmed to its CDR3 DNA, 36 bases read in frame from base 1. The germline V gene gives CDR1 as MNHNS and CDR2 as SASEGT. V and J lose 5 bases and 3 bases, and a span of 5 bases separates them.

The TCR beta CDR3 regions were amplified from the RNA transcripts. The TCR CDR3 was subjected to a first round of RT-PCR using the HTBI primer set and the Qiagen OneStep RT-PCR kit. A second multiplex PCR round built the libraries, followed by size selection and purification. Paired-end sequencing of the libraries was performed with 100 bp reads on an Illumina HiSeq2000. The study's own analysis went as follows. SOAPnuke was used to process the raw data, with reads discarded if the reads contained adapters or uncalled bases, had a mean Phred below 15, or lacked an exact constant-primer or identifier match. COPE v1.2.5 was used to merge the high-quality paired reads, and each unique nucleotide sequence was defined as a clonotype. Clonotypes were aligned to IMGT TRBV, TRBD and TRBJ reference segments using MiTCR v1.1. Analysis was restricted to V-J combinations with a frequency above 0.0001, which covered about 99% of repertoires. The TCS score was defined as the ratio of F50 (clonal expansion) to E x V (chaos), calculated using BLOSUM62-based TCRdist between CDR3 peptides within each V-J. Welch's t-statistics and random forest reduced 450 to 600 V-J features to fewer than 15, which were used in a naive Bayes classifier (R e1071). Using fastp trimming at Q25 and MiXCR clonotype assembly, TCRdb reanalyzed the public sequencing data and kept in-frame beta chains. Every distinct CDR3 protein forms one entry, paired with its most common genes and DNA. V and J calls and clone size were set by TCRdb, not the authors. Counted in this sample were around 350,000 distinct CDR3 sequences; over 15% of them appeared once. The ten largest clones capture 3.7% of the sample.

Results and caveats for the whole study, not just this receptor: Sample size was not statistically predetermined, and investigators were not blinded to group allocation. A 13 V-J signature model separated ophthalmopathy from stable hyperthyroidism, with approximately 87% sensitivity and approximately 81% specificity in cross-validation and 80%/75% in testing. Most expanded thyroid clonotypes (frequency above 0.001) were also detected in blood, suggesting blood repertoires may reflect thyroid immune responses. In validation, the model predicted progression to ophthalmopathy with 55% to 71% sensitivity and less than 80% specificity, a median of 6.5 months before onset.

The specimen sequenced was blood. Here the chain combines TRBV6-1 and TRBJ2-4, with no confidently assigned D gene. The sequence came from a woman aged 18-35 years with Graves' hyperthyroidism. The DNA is TGTGCCAGCAGTATCAGCAAAAACATTCAGTACTTC. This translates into CASSISKNIQYF.